This is a list of T cell receptor beta chains from one sample in a study of shared clonotypes between healthy human individuals. Measured with immunoSEQ multiplex PCR; TCRdb has only the in-frame clones, and not every one. The data hold about 2 million clones, with roughly 94% observed a single time. The sample comprised naive CD4+ T cells sorted from blood. The receptors derive from a young man in good health. Both conserved end residues are part of each CDR3. The D gene is left open where the match is weak. A row's size may be missing; if present it is once, few, many or a size class.

J gene | V gene | D gene | clone size | CDR3 protein | CDR3 DNA
TRBJ2-2 | TRBV11-3 | TRBD2 | . | CASSLTGGLTGELFF | TGTGCCAGCAGCTTAACGGGAGGCCTCACCGGGGAGCTGTTTTTT
TRBJ2-7 | TRBV2 | . | . | CASSEVAAYGEQYF | TGTGCCAGCAGTGAAGTGGCGGCGTACGGCGAGCAGTACTTC
TRBJ1-3 | TRBV20-1 | . | . | CAGGPGNTIYF | TGCGCTGGGGGGCCCGGAAACACCATATATTTT
TRBJ2-3 | TRBV7-7 | TRBD1 | . | CASSSGQGDVVDTQYF | TGTGCTAGCAGCTCTGGACAGGGTGATGTTGTAGATACGCAGTATTTT
TRBJ2-3 | TRBV6-1 | . | . | CASTSRVTGDTQYF | TGTGCCAGCACTAGCAGAGTTACGGGAGATACGCAGTATTTT
TRBJ2-7 | TRBV6-1 | TRBD1 | . | CASSPSGQGLYEQYF | TGTGCCAGCAGCCCCTCGGGACAGGGGCTATACGAGCAGTACTTC
TRBJ2-7 | TRBV11-2 | TRBD2 | . | CASSSGLALYEQYF | TGTGCCAGCAGCTCGGGACTAGCCCTTTACGAGCAGTACTTC
TRBJ2-2 | TRBV18 | . | . | CASSPGGLATGELFF | TGTGCCAGCTCACCAGGGGGTCTAGCGACCGGGGAGCTGTTTTTT
TRBJ2-2 | TRBV4-3 | . | . | CASSQDRGFGELFF | TGCGCCAGCAGCCAAGATCGGGGGTTCGGGGAGCTGTTTTTT
TRBJ2-2 | TRBV18 | . | . | CASSPQGTIDTGELFF | TGTGCCAGCTCACCGCAGGGTACGATCGACACCGGGGAGCTGTTTTTT
TRBJ1-5 | TRBV6-1 | TRBD1 | . | CASSAIQGVTNQPQHF | TGTGCCAGCAGTGCCATTCAGGGGGTGACGAATCAGCCCCAGCATTTT
TRBJ2-5 | TRBV2 | TRBD2 | . | CASSRGGGPETQYF | TGTGCCAGCAGCCGCGGGGGAGGGCCCGAGACCCAGTACTTC
TRBJ1-5 | TRBV10-3 | . | . | CAISDGDQPQHF | TGTGCCATCAGTGACGGTGATCAGCCCCAGCATTTT
TRBJ2-2 | TRBV7-2 | . | . | CASSVGPGTGELFF | TGTGCCAGCAGCGTAGGACCAGGCACCGGGGAGCTGTTTTTT
TRBJ1-2 | TRBV19 | TRBD1 | . | CASNNRGRGYGYTF | TGTGCCAGTAACAACAGGGGGCGCGGCTATGGCTACACCTTC
TRBJ1-1 | TRBV4-3 | . | . | CASSQERAGEAFF | TGCGCCAGCAGCCAAGAGCGGGCAGGCGAAGCTTTCTTT
TRBJ2-7 | TRBV6-1 | . | . | CASSDYNTRGEQYF | TGTGCCAGCAGTGATTACAATACCCGGGGCGAGCAGTACTTC
TRBJ1-2 | TRBV9 | . | once | CASSVEQGSGYTF | TGTGCCAGCAGCGTAGAACAGGGTTCTGGCTACACCTTC
TRBJ1-6 | TRBV6-1 | TRBD1 | . | CASRDRGTSPLHF | TGTGCCAGCCGGGACAGGGGTACTTCACCCCTCCACTTT
TRBJ2-6 | TRBV30 | . | . | CAWSVGRFAGANVLTF | TGTGCCTGGAGTGTAGGCAGGTTCGCTGGGGCCAACGTCCTGACTTTC
TRBJ1-6 | TRBV28 | TRBD1 | . | CASRTDRANSPLHF | TGTGCCAGCAGAACAGACAGGGCTAATTCACCCCTCCACTTT
TRBJ2-7 | TRBV7-7 | TRBD1 | . | CASSLEILDRSYEQYF | TGTGCTAGCAGCTTGGAGATTTTGGACAGGTCCTACGAGCAGTACTTC
TRBJ2-5 | TRBV6-5 | TRBD2 | . | CASRGPGLEGTQYF | TGTGCCAGCAGGGGACCGGGACTAGAAGGGACCCAGTACTTC
TRBJ2-4 | TRBV7-9 | . | once | CASSLADIQYF | TGTGCCAGCAGCTTAGCAGACATTCAGTACTTC
TRBJ2-7 | TRBV28 | TRBD2 | . | CASAAGVPASYEQYF | TGTGCCAGCGCAGCGGGGGTTCCGGCCTCCTACGAGCAGTACTTC
TRBJ2-7 | TRBV5-5 | . | once | CASSLETSSFYEQYF | TGTGCCAGCAGCTTGGAAACTAGCAGCTTCTACGAGCAGTACTTC
TRBJ1-1 | TRBV5-1 | . | once | CASSLAGPPGTEAFF | TGCGCCAGCAGCTTGGCCGGCCCTCCGGGGACTGAAGCTTTCTTT
TRBJ2-3 | TRBV7-8 | . | . | CASSLGPRDTQYF | TGTGCCAGCAGCCTAGGGCCCCGGGATACGCAGTATTTT
TRBJ2-7 | TRBV9 | . | . | CASSTGRGSYEQYF | TGTGCCAGCAGCACTGGTAGGGGGAGCTACGAGCAGTACTTC
TRBJ1-4 | TRBV7-9 | . | . | CASSPSGFPTNEKLFF | TGTGCCAGCAGCCCCTCCGGCTTCCCAACTAATGAAAAACTGTTTTTT
TRBJ2-5 | TRBV10-3 | TRBD2 | . | CAISESEGLSKETQYF | TGTGCCATCAGTGAGTCTGAGGGACTAAGTAAGGAGACCCAGTACTTC
TRBJ2-3 | TRBV9 | . | . | CASSVSGSTSTDTQYF | TGTGCCAGCAGCGTAAGTGGTTCTACTAGCACAGATACGCAGTATTTT
TRBJ2-1 | TRBV11-3 | TRBD2 | . | CASSQLADNEQFF | TGTGCCAGCAGCCAACTAGCGGACAATGAGCAGTTCTTC
TRBJ1-6 | TRBV21-1 | . | few | CASSGGREPRDSPLHF | TGTGCCAGCAGCGGTGGCAGGGAGCCGCGGGATTCACCCCTCCACTTT
TRBJ2-1 | TRBV5-1 | TRBD2 | . | CASSLAGTSGFNEQFF | TGCGCCAGCAGCTTGGCCGGAACTAGCGGGTTCAATGAGCAGTTCTTC
TRBJ2-3 | TRBV5-4 | TRBD2 | . | CASSAQRGTPDTQYF | TGTGCCAGCAGCGCTCAGCGGGGGACTCCAGATACGCAGTATTTT
TRBJ2-3 | TRBV30 | . | once | CAWRATGPGAYTQYF | TGTGCCTGGAGGGCAACAGGCCCGGGGGCATATACGCAGTATTTT
TRBJ2-7 | TRBV7-9 | . | . | CASSLDGGSLYEQYF | TGTGCCAGCAGCTTAGATGGCGGCAGCTTATACGAGCAGTACTTC
TRBJ2-3 | TRBV4-1 | TRBD2 | . | CASSLDPAGGADTQYF | TGCGCCAGCAGCCTCGACCCCGCGGGAGGGGCAGATACGCAGTATTTT
TRBJ2-7 | TRBV5-5 | TRBD1 | . | CASRWGQSSSYEQYF | TGTGCCAGCAGGTGGGGACAGTCGAGCTCCTACGAGCAGTACTTC
TRBJ2-3 | TRBV25-1 | . | once | CASRSGSAGRTDTQYF | TGTGCCAGCAGATCGGGTAGTGCGGGCCGCACAGATACGCAGTATTTT
TRBJ1-1 | TRBV18 | TRBD1 | . | CASSLWTGNTEAFF | TGTGCCAGCTCACTTTGGACAGGGAACACTGAAGCTTTCTTT
TRBJ1-4 | TRBV10-3 | TRBD1 | . | CATTGPGEKLFF | TGTGCCACGACAGGGCCGGGTGAAAAACTGTTTTTT
TRBJ1-2 | TRBV11-2 | TRBD1 | . | CASSPGQGPAGYGYTF | TGTGCCAGCAGCCCAGGACAGGGGCCGGCAGGCTATGGCTACACCTTC
TRBJ2-4 | TRBV21-1 | . | . | CASSKDRGRNIQYF | TGTGCCAGCAGCAAAGACCGGGGGCGAAACATTCAGTACTTC
TRBJ2-4 | TRBV7-2 | TRBD2 | . | CASSRTASGGNIQYF | TGTGCCAGCAGCCGAACGGCTAGCGGGGGAAACATTCAGTACTTC
TRBJ2-3 | TRBV4-3 | TRBD2 | . | CASSPGLAGDVFSTDTQYF | TGCGCCAGCAGCCCGGGACTAGCGGGGGACGTCTTCAGCACAGATACGCAGTATTTT
TRBJ1-5 | TRBV6-1 | . | . | CASSEIVPGNYNQPQHF | TGTGCCAGCAGTGAAATCGTTCCAGGGAATTACAATCAGCCCCAGCATTTT
TRBJ1-2 | TRBV6-1 | . | . | CASSKQALNYGYTF | TGTGCCAGCAGTAAACAGGCCCTTAACTATGGCTACACCTTC
TRBJ2-3 | TRBV5-1 | TRBD1 | . | CASSAGQVQDTQYF | TGCGCCAGCAGCGCGGGACAGGTTCAGGATACGCAGTATTTT